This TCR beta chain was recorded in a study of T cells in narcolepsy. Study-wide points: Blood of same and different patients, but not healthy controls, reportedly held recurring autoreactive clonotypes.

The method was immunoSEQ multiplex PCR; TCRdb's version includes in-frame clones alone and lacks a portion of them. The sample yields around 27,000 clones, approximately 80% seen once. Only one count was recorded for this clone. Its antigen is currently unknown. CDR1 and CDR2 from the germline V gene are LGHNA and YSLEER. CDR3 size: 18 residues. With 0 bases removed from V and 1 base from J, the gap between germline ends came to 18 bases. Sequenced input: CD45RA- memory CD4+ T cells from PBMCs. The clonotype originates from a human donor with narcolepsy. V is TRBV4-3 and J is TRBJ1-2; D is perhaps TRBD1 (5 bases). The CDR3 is CASSQDPGTPTLNYGYTF. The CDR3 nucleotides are TGCGCCAGCAGCCAAGACCCCGGGACGCCTACCCTTAACTATGGCTACACCTTC.